This T cell receptor beta chain is drawn from a study of cytomegalovirus exposure and HLA in healthy donors. In the PCR, 60 Vbeta and 13 Jbeta primers were used. Here immunoSEQ multiplex PCR was the method, and the copy in TCRdb shows in-frame clones only, minus some. The repertoire has about 140,000 clones, 73% of them found once; the top ten carry 13% to 15%. Germline V gene sequence: CDR1 MNHNS, CDR2 SASEGT. This CDR3 contains 12 residues. Trimming stripped 7 bases from V and 4 bases from J, with 9 bases between. Sequencing was performed on PBMCs. V and J are TRBV6-1 and TRBJ2-3, with D possibly matching TRBD1 (6 bases). The receptor comes from a human donor in good health. CDR3 DNA: TGTGCCAGCATTACAGGGCCAGATACGCAGTATTTT. It encodes CASITGPDTQYF.